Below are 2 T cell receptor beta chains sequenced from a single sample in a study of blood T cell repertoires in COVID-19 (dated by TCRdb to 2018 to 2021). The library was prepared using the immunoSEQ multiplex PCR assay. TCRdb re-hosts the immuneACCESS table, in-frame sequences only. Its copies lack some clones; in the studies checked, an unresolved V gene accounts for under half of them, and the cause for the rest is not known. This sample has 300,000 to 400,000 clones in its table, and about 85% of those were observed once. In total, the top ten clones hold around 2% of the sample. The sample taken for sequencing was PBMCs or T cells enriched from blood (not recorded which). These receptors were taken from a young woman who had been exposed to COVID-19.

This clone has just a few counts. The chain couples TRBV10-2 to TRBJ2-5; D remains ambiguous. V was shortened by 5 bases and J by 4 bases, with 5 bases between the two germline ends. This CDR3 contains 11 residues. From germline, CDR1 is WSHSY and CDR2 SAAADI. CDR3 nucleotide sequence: TGCGCCAGCAGTCCCCGAGAGACCCAGTACTTC. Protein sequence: CASSPRETQYF.

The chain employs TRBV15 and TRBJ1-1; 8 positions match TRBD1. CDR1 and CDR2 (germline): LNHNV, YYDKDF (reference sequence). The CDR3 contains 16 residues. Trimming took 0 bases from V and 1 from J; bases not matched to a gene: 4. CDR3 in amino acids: CATSRDRGPSNTEAFF. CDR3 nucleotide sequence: TGTGCCACCAGCAGAGACAGGGGGCCGTCGAACACTGAAGCTTTCTTT. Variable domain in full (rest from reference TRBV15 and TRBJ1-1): DAMVIQNPRYQVTQFGKPVTLSCSQTLNHNVMYWYQQKSSQAPKLLFHYYDKDFNNEADTPDNFQSRRPNTSFCFLDIRSPGLGDTAMYLCATSRDRGPSNTEAFFGQGTRLTVV.